This TCR beta chain was identified during a study of identical twins (dated by TCRdb to about 2016). As for the study more broadly: The study deep-sequenced TCR alpha and beta repertoires from monozygotic twins, unrelated adults of various ages and cord blood to test whether fetal clonotypes persist. To rule out contamination, replicate twin experiments were performed at different times with different library preparation protocols.

All donors were healthy Caucasians. Three pairs of female monozygotic twins, all aged 18 to 29 years, were included in the twin cohort. Positive isolation kits from Invitrogen were used to isolate the CD4+ and CD8+ T cell populations. V ends up 4 bases short and J 2 bases short, with an unmatched junction base count of 9. From its cysteine to its phenylalanine, the CDR3 spans 16 amino acids. The kept DNA is CDR3 alone, 48 bases in frame from the first base. The germline V gene provides CDR1 MGHDK and CDR2 SYGVNS. On this clonotype: Its target antigen remains unknown. One base away there is no much larger clone; base qualities are not given.

The library was generated by 5' RACE. For sequencing, an Illumina HiSeq 2000 was employed. A universal primer binding site was introduced by template switching, and a unique molecular identifier was present in the final cDNA, enabling accurate counting of TCR cDNA molecules. Specific primers in the conserved constant-segment region were used to synthesize first-strand cDNA for TCR alpha and beta chains. To control for contamination, every cDNA library carried two barcodes: a SMART-Mk sample barcode plus Illumina barcodes. TruSeq adapter sequences and Illumina sample barcodes were added in two successive PCR steps. TCR alpha and beta cDNA libraries were sequenced on the Illumina HiSeq platform with custom primers. As for the original processing: Unique molecular identifiers were extracted from raw reads with MiGEC, and CDR3 positions were determined with MiXCR. For each individual, recombination models were inferred using an EM algorithm with the repgenHMM and IGoR tools. Shared clonotype analysis was performed with the tcR package in R, normalizing sharing by the product of cloneset sizes. To study raw recombination free of thymic and clonal selection effects, out-of-frame nonproductive sequences were analyzed. TCRdb trimmed public reads at Q25 via fastp, called clones via MiXCR and kept in-frame beta chains. Rows are unified per CDR3 protein, each entry keeping the most common DNA and genes. These V and J calls derive from TCRdb rather than the authors' analysis. In this sample the table shows approximately 300,000 distinct CDR3 sequences, over 8.5% of which occur a single time. The ten biggest clones cover about 7.1% of the sample.

Broad study findings and their caveats: Excess twin sharing in beta out-of-frame sequences was weaker because fewer shared sequences lowered the signal-to-noise ratio. Invariant T cells such as MAIT and iNKT could partly confound zero-insertion analyses, though diverse VJ usage argued against this for most clonotypes. Fewer insertions were carried by abundant cord blood beta clonotypes; a weaker similar trend was observed in young adult naive repertoires, while no such trend was observed in memory repertoires. Compared with coincidental sharing between unrelated individuals, out-of-frame TCR alpha sequences shared between twins had an excess of sequences with low generation probability. Out-of-frame TCR alpha sharing in monozygotic twins was systematically underestimated by recombination models, whereas sharing between unrelated individuals was in agreement with the recombination models. Because the same donors could not be followed over many years, conclusions were based on cross-sectional statistical analysis.

This same sample was also part of a study on yellow fever vaccine responses in identical twins. The second study reports: The authors reported that the T cell response to vaccination in identical twins appeared partly convergent and partly personalized. The study precisely tracked vaccine-responding T cell clones in identical twins.

This clonotype was obtained from a young woman in good health. This chain is built from TRBV25-1 and TRBJ1-1; 8 bases in the junction line up with TRBD1. Sequencing was performed on CD8+ T cells sorted from blood. The base sequence is TGTGCCAGCAGTGGACTGACAGGGGTAAGAAACACTGAAGCTTTCTTT. This translates into CASSGLTGVRNTEAFF.